A single sample gave rise to the 15 T cell receptor beta chains below, sequenced in a study of shared clonotypes between healthy human individuals. The data were produced by immunoSEQ multiplex PCR, yet TCRdb's version contains in-frame clones alone and is incomplete. Of approximately 2,000,000 clones listed, about 90% are singletons. Sequenced material: naive CD4+ T cells from PBMCs. Subset: CD45RA+ positively selected. The receptor source for this set is a man between 18 and 35 years old in good health. Some clones in this sample may be carry-over from other donors' samples.

This clone was seen once. The chain combines TRBV11-2 with TRBJ1-1, with TRBD1 as a possible D gene (6 bases). Trimming left V 2 bases short and J 1 base short, with 8 bases between. Germline V lookup: CDR1 SGHAT, CDR2 FQNNGV. This CDR3 spans 14 amino acids. This CDR3 reads CASSLQGTNTEAFF. The CDR3 DNA reads as TGTGCCAGCAGCTTACAGGGGACGAACACTGAAGCTTTCTTT.

The chain recombines TRBV29-1 with TRBJ1-1; D remains ambiguous. The CDR3 runs 12 residues. V was pared by 4 bases and J by 3 bases, with 9 bases between. Germline V gene lookup returns CDR1 SQVTM and CDR2 ANQGSEA. CDR3 coding DNA: TGCAGCGTTGTGTGGGCTTACACTGAAGCTTTCTTT. The encoded protein is CSVVWAYTEAFF.

This sequence joins TRBV27 and TRBJ2-2; TRBD1 matches 7 bases. J lost 0 bases, V lost 6 bases, and 13 bases had no gene match. The germline gives CDR1 MNHEY, CDR2 SMNVEV (reference sequence). CDR3 length: 18 amino acids. The CDR3: CASRTENRGRPNTGELFF. The CDR3 DNA is TGTGCCAGCAGGACAGAAAACAGGGGCAGACCGAACACCGGGGAGCTGTTTTTT.

This clone turned up a few times. The chain is built from TRBV29-1 and TRBJ1-1; possible D gene TRBD1, 6 bases. Germline assignment: CDR1 SQVTM and CDR2 ANQGSEA. This CDR3 region has 13 residues. V lost 3 bases and J lost 2, with 10 bases in between. This CDR3 reads CSVEDSQNTEAFF. The CDR3 DNA sequence: TGCAGCGTTGAGGACAGCCAAAACACTGAAGCTTTCTTT.

This chain connects TRBV5-1 to TRBJ2-1; D gene ambiguous. Germline V gene data show CDR1 as SGHRS and CDR2 as YFSETQ. The CDR3 sequence is 12 residues long. Trimming cost V 4 bases and J 5 bases, with 7 bases left between them. The CDR3 protein is CASSTTDNEQFF. CDR3 nucleotides: TGCGCCAGCAGCACGACGGACAATGAGCAGTTCTTC.

The rearrangement uses TRBV18 and TRBJ2-2, with D perhaps matching TRBD1 (7 bases). Germline V gene data show CDR1 as KGHSH and CDR2 as LQKENI. V was trimmed by 7 bases and J by 2 bases, leaving 14 bases between them. CDR3 length: 15 residues. The CDR3 sequence: CASFWTGLNTGELFF. The CDR3 DNA sequence: TGTGCCAGCTTTTGGACAGGACTAAACACCGGGGAGCTGTTTTTT. Full variable domain (missing parts from reference TRBV18 and TRBJ2-2): NAGVMQNPRHLVRRRGQEARLRCSPMKGHSHVYWYRQLPEEGLKFMVYLQKENIIDESGMPKERFSAEFPKEGPSILRIQQVVRGDSAAYFCASFWTGLNTGELFFGEGSRLTVL.

With respect to this clone: Additional DNA sequences in this sample encode the identical CDR3. The chain employs TRBV2 and TRBJ2-1; D is perhaps TRBD2 (5 bases). The CDR3 extends over 11 amino acids. Between the trimmed V and J ends, which lost 6 bases and 7 bases, there was a span of 7 bases. Germline V lookup: CDR1 SNHLY, CDR2 FYNNEI. This CDR3 is CASRRGNEQFF. DNA of the CDR3: TGTGCCAGCAGACGCGGGAATGAGCAGTTCTTC.

This clone was seen more than once but under ten times. The V call is TRBV4-1, the J call TRBJ1-5; a possible D gene is TRBD1 (6 bases). Germline CDR1 and CDR2: MGHRA and YSYEKL. Trimming stripped 1 base from V and 0 bases from J, with 10 bases between. The CDR3 is made up of 16 amino acids. CDR3 in amino acids: CASSQAGQPSNQPQHF. The CDR3 bases are TGCGCCAGCAGCCAAGCGGGACAACCTAGCAATCAGCCCCAGCATTTT.

This clone was seen more than once but under ten times. The chain uses TRBV30 and TRBJ1-5, with 9 nucleotides matching TRBD1. The trim removed 2 bases at V and 5 bases at J, leaving 7 bases unmatched. CDR3 length equals 15 residues. Germline CDR1 and CDR2: GTSNPN and SVGIG (reference sequence). CDR3 loop: CAWSSGQGGDQPQHF. DNA for the CDR3: TGTGCCTGGAGTTCGGGACAGGGAGGTGATCAGCCCCAGCATTTT.

V and J are TRBV15 and TRBJ2-7, with 7 nucleotides matching TRBD2. CDR1 LNHNV and CDR2 YYDKDF come from the germline V gene (reference sequence). This CDR3 is built from 15 residues. Losses at the gene ends were 0 bases for V and 4 bases for J; bases not matched to a gene: 6. The CDR3 protein is CATSRDGLAAYEQYF. CDR3 bases: TGTGCCACCAGCAGAGATGGGCTAGCGGCATACGAGCAGTACTTC.

This clone was detected only a few times. V usage is TRBV7-7 and J usage is TRBJ2-2, with TRBD2 as a possible D gene (6 bases). V was clipped by 5 bases and J by 7 bases, with 14 bases between them. This CDR3 is built from 14 residues. Germline V gene lookup returns CDR1 SSHAT and CDR2 FNYEAQ (reference sequence). Written as DNA, the CDR3 is TGTGCCAGCAGCCTCGAGCGGGTGCACGGGGAGCTGTTTTTT. Amino acid sequence: CASSLERVHGELFF.

The chain links TRBV5-1 to TRBJ1-5; D is possibly TRBD1 (5 bases). Germline V gene data show CDR1 as SGHRS and CDR2 as YFSETQ. The CDR3 has 14 residues. Trimming left V 4 bases short and J 6 bases short, with 14 bases between. CDR3 DNA sequence: TGCGCCAGCAGCCCCATGGGGGAGGGTCAGCCCCAGCATTTT. It translates to CASSPMGEGQPQHF.

The chain is built from TRBV30 and TRBJ2-2, with D uncertain. Trimming removed 0 bases at V and 1 base at J, with 6 bases between. This CDR3 has 14 amino acids. CDR1 and CDR2 (germline): GTSNPN, SVGIG (reference sequence). The CDR3 DNA sequence: TGTGCCTGGAGTGTCGACTGGAACACCGGGGAGCTGTTTTTT. Translation gives CAWSVDWNTGELFF.

The chain is built from TRBV29-1 and TRBJ2-1; 12 bases are shared with TRBD2. The length of the CDR3 is 16 residues. Germline CDR1 is SQVTM and CDR2 is ANQGSEA. The V gene end was trimmed by 5 bases and the J gene end by 0 bases; junction bases not matched to a gene: 5. CDR3 bases: TGCAGCGTTTATTCGACTAGCGGGAGCTCCTACAATGAGCAGTTCTTC. It translates to CSVYSTSGSSYNEQFF.

The table lists this clone with a count of one. The CDR3 protein is CASSSPPGQPGGYEQYF. CDR3 coding DNA: TGCGCCAGCAGCTCTCCTCCGGGACAACCAGGCGGGTACGAGCAGTACTTC. This sequence joins TRBV5-1 and TRBJ2-7, with D possibly being TRBD1 (6 bases). Germline assignment: CDR1 SGHRS and CDR2 YFSETQ. V was trimmed by 3 bases and J by 4 bases, leaving 23 bases between them. This CDR3 spans 17 amino acids.